A selection of T cell receptor beta chains follows, all from one sample in a study of shared clonotypes between healthy human individuals. The data were produced by immunoSEQ multiplex PCR, yet TCRdb's version contains in-frame clones alone and is incomplete. The data contain a few hundred thousand clones, approximately 97% of them singletons. Material for sequencing was naive CD4+ T cells sorted from blood. The receptors shown here come from a woman in her thirties in good health. Each CDR3 is given with its conserved first and last residue. The D gene is left open where the match is weak. Clone size is given for some rows only: seen once, a few or many times, or a class if the clone is expanded.

V gene: TRBV10-1; D gene: TRBD2; clone size: .; J gene: TRBJ2-1; CDR3 protein: CASSRDGGGNEQFF; CDR3 DNA: TGCGCCAGCAGTCGGGACGGGGGAGGGAATGAGCAGTTCTTC
V gene: TRBV9; D gene: .; clone size: .; J gene: TRBJ1-5; CDR3 protein: CASSGGDRNQPQHF; CDR3 DNA: TGTGCCAGCAGCGGAGGAGACAGGAATCAGCCCCAGCATTTT
V gene: TRBV28; D gene: .; clone size: .; J gene: TRBJ1-4; CDR3 protein: CASMDEKLFF; CDR3 DNA: TGTGCCAGCATGGATGAAAAACTGTTTTTT
V gene: TRBV10-2; D gene: .; clone size: .; J gene: TRBJ1-1; CDR3 protein: CASRPFLSGNTEAFF; CDR3 DNA: TGCGCCAGCAGGCCTTTTTTGTCAGGGAACACTGAAGCTTTCTTT
V gene: TRBV30; D gene: .; clone size: .; J gene: TRBJ2-5; CDR3 protein: CAWSLAWGPQETQYF; CDR3 DNA: TGTGCCTGGAGTCTAGCGTGGGGCCCACAAGAGACCCAGTACTTC
V gene: TRBV5-1; D gene: TRBD1; clone size: .; J gene: TRBJ2-7; CDR3 protein: CASSSARDRITYEQYF; CDR3 DNA: TGCGCCAGCAGCTCAGCCCGGGACAGGATTACCTACGAGCAGTACTTC
V gene: TRBV6-1; D gene: .; clone size: .; J gene: TRBJ2-7; CDR3 protein: CASSPQNYEQYF; CDR3 DNA: TGTGCCAGCAGTCCACAGAACTACGAGCAGTACTTC
V gene: TRBV2; D gene: .; clone size: .; J gene: TRBJ2-7; CDR3 protein: CASRESEFSYEQYF; CDR3 DNA: TGTGCCAGCAGGGAGAGTGAGTTCTCCTACGAGCAGTACTTC
V gene: TRBV7-9; D gene: .; clone size: .; J gene: TRBJ1-2; CDR3 protein: CASSPTAGGPGYTF; CDR3 DNA: TGTGCCAGCAGCCCGACGGCGGGAGGGCCCGGCTACACCTTC
V gene: TRBV7-2; D gene: TRBD2; clone size: .; J gene: TRBJ2-1; CDR3 protein: CASRAGARNEQFF; CDR3 DNA: TGTGCCAGCCGAGCGGGAGCAAGGAATGAGCAGTTCTTC
V gene: TRBV7-3; D gene: .; clone size: .; J gene: TRBJ2-3; CDR3 protein: CASSLWGLSTDTQYF; CDR3 DNA: TGTGCCAGCAGCTTATGGGGACTTTCCACAGATACGCAGTATTTT
V gene: TRBV27; D gene: TRBD1; clone size: .; J gene: TRBJ1-4; CDR3 protein: CASSNHRGTNEKLFF; CDR3 DNA: TGTGCCAGCAGTAACCACAGGGGAACTAATGAAAAACTGTTTTTT
V gene: TRBV7-9; D gene: .; clone size: few; J gene: TRBJ2-7; CDR3 protein: CASSFSYSYEQYF; CDR3 DNA: TGTGCCAGCAGCTTCAGTTATTCCTACGAGCAGTACTTC
V gene: TRBV28; D gene: TRBD1; clone size: .; J gene: TRBJ2-2; CDR3 protein: CASSSGQVLAGELFF; CDR3 DNA: TGTGCCAGCAGTTCGGGACAGGTCCTGGCCGGGGAGCTGTTTTTT
V gene: TRBV5-4; D gene: .; clone size: .; J gene: TRBJ1-2; CDR3 protein: CASSLGTFNYGYTF; CDR3 DNA: TGTGCCAGCAGCCTGGGAACATTTAACTATGGCTACACCTTC
V gene: TRBV29-1; D gene: .; clone size: .; J gene: TRBJ1-2; CDR3 protein: CSVADTLYGYTF; CDR3 DNA: TGCAGCGTTGCGGACACCCTCTATGGCTACACCTTC
V gene: TRBV28; D gene: .; clone size: .; J gene: TRBJ1-2; CDR3 protein: CASSLTISRGYTF; CDR3 DNA: TGTGCCAGCAGTCTCACCATTTCCCGTGGCTACACCTTC
V gene: TRBV2; D gene: .; clone size: .; J gene: TRBJ1-1; CDR3 protein: CASRRKGETEAFF; CDR3 DNA: TGTGCCAGCAGGAGGAAGGGGGAGACTGAAGCTTTCTTT
V gene: TRBV11-2; D gene: .; clone size: .; J gene: TRBJ2-1; CDR3 protein: CASSLHRETGEQFF; CDR3 DNA: TGTGCCAGCAGCTTACACAGGGAAACGGGGGAGCAGTTCTTC
V gene: TRBV27; D gene: .; clone size: .; J gene: TRBJ2-1; CDR3 protein: CASSRRGSYNEQFF; CDR3 DNA: TGTGCCAGCAGTCGGAGGGGTTCCTACAATGAGCAGTTCTTC
V gene: TRBV2; D gene: .; clone size: .; J gene: TRBJ1-5; CDR3 protein: CASSEQGTSQPQHF; CDR3 DNA: TGTGCCAGCAGTGAGCAGGGAACTAGTCAGCCCCAGCATTTT
V gene: TRBV6-5; D gene: .; clone size: .; J gene: TRBJ1-2; CDR3 protein: CASGGNYGYTF; CDR3 DNA: TGTGCCAGCGGGGGAAACTATGGCTACACCTTC
V gene: TRBV5-1; D gene: .; clone size: .; J gene: TRBJ2-2; CDR3 protein: CASSFNANTGELFF; CDR3 DNA: TGCGCCAGCAGCTTCAATGCGAACACCGGGGAGCTGTTTTTT
V gene: TRBV19; D gene: TRBD2; clone size: .; J gene: TRBJ2-1; CDR3 protein: CASSSERDPKPNEQFF; CDR3 DNA: TGTGCCAGTAGTAGCGAGCGGGACCCCAAACCGAATGAGCAGTTCTTC
V gene: TRBV7-6; D gene: TRBD2; clone size: .; J gene: TRBJ2-3; CDR3 protein: CASSLSGLAAPDTQYF; CDR3 DNA: TGTGCCAGCAGCTTATCGGGACTAGCGGCCCCAGATACGCAGTATTTT
V gene: TRBV28; D gene: .; clone size: .; J gene: TRBJ2-7; CDR3 protein: CASRRFSGAQINEQYF; CDR3 DNA: TGTGCCAGCAGACGCTTCTCCGGGGCTCAAATCAACGAGCAGTACTTC
V gene: TRBV2; D gene: TRBD1; clone size: .; J gene: TRBJ1-5; CDR3 protein: CASSITGVNQPQHF; CDR3 DNA: TGTGCCAGCAGCATTACAGGGGTCAATCAGCCCCAGCATTTT
V gene: TRBV11-2; D gene: .; clone size: .; J gene: TRBJ2-7; CDR3 protein: CASSFARNEQYF; CDR3 DNA: TGTGCCAGCAGCTTTGCACGCAACGAGCAGTACTTC
V gene: TRBV10-2; D gene: TRBD1; clone size: .; J gene: TRBJ1-4; CDR3 protein: CASKRTGLGEKLFF; CDR3 DNA: TGCGCCAGCAAGCGGACAGGGTTGGGGGAAAAACTGTTTTTT
V gene: TRBV21-1; D gene: .; clone size: .; J gene: TRBJ2-7; CDR3 protein: CASSKELPLSYEQYF; CDR3 DNA: TGTGCCAGCAGCAAAGAACTCCCCCTTTCCTACGAGCAGTACTTC
V gene: TRBV6-5; D gene: TRBD2; clone size: .; J gene: TRBJ2-7; CDR3 protein: CASRVGGSPPYEQYF; CDR3 DNA: TGTGCCAGCAGGGTCGGCGGGAGTCCCCCCTACGAGCAGTACTTC
V gene: TRBV13; D gene: TRBD2; clone size: .; J gene: TRBJ2-3; CDR3 protein: CASSLASGYTDTQYF; CDR3 DNA: TGTGCCAGCAGCTTAGCTAGCGGATACACAGATACGCAGTATTTT
V gene: TRBV18; D gene: .; clone size: .; J gene: TRBJ1-1; CDR3 protein: CASSPPQQGSTEAFF; CDR3 DNA: TGTGCCAGCTCACCACCCCAACAGGGAAGTACTGAAGCTTTCTTT
V gene: TRBV25-1; D gene: TRBD1; clone size: .; J gene: TRBJ2-7; CDR3 protein: CASSAFRTGSDEQYF; CDR3 DNA: TGTGCCAGCAGTGCCTTCCGGACAGGGTCGGACGAGCAGTACTTC
V gene: TRBV28; D gene: .; clone size: .; J gene: TRBJ2-1; CDR3 protein: CASSLAIRGYDNEQFF; CDR3 DNA: TGTGCCAGCAGTTTAGCCATAAGGGGCTACGACAATGAGCAGTTCTTC